This T cell receptor (beta chain) was identified during a study of technical replicates of blood from several donors. V lost 3 bases, J lost 12 bases, and 14 bases stayed unmatched. The germline gives CDR1 SGHTA, CDR2 FQGTGA. This CDR3 is 15 amino acids long. The repertoire was sequenced with immunoSEQ multiplex PCR; TCRdb's copy has only in-frame clones and lacks some. The sample lists 50,000 to 65,000 clones, around 92% occurring once. The specimen sequenced was PBMCs. This receptor was obtained from a human donor in good health. Some clones in this sample may be carry-over from other donors' samples. The V and J genes are TRBV7-3 and TRBJ2-1; 7 nucleotides align to TRBD1. The CDR3 region is CASSLMGSEQGRQFF. CDR3 nucleotide sequence: TGTGCCAGCAGCTTGATGGGATCCGAACAGGGGCGGCAGTTCTTC.